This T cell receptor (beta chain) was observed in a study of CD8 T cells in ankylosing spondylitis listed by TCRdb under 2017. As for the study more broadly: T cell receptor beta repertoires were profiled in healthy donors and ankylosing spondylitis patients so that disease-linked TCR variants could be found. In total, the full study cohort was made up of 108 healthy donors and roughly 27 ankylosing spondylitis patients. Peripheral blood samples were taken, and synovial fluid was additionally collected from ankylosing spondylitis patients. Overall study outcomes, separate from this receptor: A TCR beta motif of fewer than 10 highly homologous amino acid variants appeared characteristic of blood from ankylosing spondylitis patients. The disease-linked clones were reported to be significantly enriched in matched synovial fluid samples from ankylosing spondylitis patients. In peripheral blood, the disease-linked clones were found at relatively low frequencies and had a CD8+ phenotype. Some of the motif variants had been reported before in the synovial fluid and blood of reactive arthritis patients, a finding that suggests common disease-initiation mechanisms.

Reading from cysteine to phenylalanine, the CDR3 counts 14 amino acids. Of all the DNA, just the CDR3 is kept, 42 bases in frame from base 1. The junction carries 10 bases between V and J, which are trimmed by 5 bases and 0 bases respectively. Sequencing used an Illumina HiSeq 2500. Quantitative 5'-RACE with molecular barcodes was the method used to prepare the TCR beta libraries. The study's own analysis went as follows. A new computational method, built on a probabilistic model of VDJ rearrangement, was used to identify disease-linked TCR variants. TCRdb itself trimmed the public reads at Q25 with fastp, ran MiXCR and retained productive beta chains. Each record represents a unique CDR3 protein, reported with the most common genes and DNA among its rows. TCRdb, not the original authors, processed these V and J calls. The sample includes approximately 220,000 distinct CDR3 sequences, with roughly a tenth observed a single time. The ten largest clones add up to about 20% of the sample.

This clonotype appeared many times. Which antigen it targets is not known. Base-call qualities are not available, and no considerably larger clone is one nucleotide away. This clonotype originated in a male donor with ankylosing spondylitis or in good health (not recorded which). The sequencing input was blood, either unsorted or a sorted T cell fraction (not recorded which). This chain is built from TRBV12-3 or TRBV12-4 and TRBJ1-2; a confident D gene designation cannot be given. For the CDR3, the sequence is CASSPEISNYGYTF. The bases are TGTGCCAGCAGTCCAGAGATTTCTAACTATGGCTACACCTTC.